This T cell receptor beta chain was captured in a study of patients and donors after allogeneic stem cell transplantation. This CDR3 has 14 residues. The germline V gene encodes CDR1 LGHNA and CDR2 YSLEER. Trimming left V 0 bases short and J 4 bases short, with 7 bases between. TCRdb re-called the RT-PCR reads through MiXCR, storing one row per CDR3 protein. The sample shows about 90,000 distinct CDR3 sequences, 45% to 50% of them seen only once. The receptor was isolated from a human donor who was either an allogeneic HSCT recipient or a stem cell or donor lymphocyte infusion donor (not recorded which). It is not recorded whose cells these are; they may come from a transplant donor. The rearrangement links TRBV4-3 to TRBJ1-3; the D gene is possibly TRBD1 (5 bases). The sequenced sample was blood, either unsorted or a sorted T cell fraction (not recorded which). CDR3 in amino acids: CASSQDQGGNTIYF. Here the CDR3 DNA reads TGCGCCAGCAGCCAAGATCAGGGCGGAAACACCATATATTTT.